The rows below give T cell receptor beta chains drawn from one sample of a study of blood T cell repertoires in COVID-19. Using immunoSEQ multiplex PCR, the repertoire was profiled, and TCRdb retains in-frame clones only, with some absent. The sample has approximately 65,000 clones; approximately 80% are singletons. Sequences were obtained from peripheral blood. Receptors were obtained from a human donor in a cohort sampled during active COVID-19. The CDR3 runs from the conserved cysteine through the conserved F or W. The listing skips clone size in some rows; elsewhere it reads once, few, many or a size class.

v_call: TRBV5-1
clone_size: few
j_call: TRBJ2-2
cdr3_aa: CASSLVGGTNSGELFF

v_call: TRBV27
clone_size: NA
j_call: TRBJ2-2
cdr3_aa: CASSLSGVNTGELFF

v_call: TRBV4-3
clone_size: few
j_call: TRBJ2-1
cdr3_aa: CASSQGTSGYNEQFF

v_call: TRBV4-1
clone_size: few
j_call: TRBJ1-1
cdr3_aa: CASSQLSLVRGYPTEAFF

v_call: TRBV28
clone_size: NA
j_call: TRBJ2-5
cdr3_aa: CASSSPLGGGGETQYF

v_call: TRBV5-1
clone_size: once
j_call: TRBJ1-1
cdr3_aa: CASRQATNSGEAFF

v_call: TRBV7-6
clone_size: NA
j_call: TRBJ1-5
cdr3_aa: CASSLDPARQGVGQPQHF

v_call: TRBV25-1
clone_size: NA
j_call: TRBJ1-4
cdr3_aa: CASSENPQGEKLFF

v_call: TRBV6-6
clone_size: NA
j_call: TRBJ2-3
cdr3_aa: CASTTGGHGTDTQYF

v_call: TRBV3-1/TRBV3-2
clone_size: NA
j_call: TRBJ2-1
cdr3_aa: CASSQSGDRGSYNEQFF

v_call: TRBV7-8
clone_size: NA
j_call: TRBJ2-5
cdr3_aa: CASSVDRGSKETQYF

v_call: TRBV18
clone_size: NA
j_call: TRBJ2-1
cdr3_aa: CASSPRTRGAGDEQFF

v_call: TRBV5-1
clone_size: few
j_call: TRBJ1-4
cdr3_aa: CASSLGGQTNEKLFF

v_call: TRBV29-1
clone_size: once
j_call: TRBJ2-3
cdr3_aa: CSVVPFSGRTDTQYF

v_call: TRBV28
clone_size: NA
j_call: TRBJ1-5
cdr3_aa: CASSPLARLSNQPQHF

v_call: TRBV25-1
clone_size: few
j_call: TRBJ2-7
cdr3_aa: CASSAVDREGYEQYF

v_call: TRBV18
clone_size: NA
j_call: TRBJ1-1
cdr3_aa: CASSPPADTEAFF

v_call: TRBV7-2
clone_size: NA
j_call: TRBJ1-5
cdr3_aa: CASSTAGGGNQPQHF

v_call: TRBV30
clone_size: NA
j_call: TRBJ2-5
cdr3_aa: CAWSLGGRETQYF

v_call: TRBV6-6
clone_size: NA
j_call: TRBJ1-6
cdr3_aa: CASSYAGDSYNSPLHF

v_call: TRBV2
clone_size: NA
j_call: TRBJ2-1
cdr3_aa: CASSQTGTSGNNEQFF

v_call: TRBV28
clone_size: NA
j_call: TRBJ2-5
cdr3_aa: CASSRLSLGGQETQYF

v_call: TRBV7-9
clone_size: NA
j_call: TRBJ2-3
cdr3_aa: CASSLQGSTDTQYF

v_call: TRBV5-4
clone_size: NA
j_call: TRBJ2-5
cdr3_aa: CASSLGTLQETQYF

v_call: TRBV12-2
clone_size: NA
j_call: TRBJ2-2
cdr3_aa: CASRLSTGSGELFF

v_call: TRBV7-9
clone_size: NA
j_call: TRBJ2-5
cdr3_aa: CASSPKDRIQETQYF

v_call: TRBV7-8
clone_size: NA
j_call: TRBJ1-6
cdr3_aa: CASSPRSGGTDSPLHF

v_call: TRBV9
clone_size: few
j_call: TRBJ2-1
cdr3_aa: CASSPSGSSYNEQFF

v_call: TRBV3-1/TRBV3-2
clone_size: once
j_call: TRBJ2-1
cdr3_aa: CASSQEVGDEQFF

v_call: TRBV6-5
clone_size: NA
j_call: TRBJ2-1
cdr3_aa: CASSGDRDFINEQFF

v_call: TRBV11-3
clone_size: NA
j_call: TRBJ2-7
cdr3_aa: CASSRNRGEQYF

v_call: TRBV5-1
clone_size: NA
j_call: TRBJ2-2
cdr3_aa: CASRGASNTGELFF

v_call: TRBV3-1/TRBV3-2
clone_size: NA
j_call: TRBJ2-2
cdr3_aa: CASKGGRDTGELFF

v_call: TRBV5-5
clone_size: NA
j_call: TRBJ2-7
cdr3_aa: CASSLGRGQGFVYEQYF

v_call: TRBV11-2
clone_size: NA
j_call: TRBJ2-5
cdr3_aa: CASSLSRGQETQYF

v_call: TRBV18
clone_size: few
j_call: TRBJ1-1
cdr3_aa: CASSPNTQGAGEAFF

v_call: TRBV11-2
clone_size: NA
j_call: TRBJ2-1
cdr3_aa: CASSNYRVDNEQFF

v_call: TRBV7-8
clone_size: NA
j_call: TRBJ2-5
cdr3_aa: CASSFRPGSLGTQYF

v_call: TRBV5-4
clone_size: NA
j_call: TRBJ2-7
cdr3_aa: CASSRRGTAGPYEQYF

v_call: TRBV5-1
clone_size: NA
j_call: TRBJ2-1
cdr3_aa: CASSRDGSSYNEQFF

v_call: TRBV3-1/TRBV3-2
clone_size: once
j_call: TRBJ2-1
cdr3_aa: CASSQTSAYNEQFF

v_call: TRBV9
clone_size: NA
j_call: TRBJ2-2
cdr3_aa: CASSRLANTGELFF

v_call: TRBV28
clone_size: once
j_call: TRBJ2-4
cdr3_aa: CASRGLPKNIQYF

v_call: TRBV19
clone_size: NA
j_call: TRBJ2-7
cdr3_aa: CASSMLFGAGYEQYF

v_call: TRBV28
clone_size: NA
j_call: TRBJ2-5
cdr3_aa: CASSFRTGLEETQYF

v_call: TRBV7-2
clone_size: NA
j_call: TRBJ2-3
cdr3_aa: CASSSRLAETDTQYF

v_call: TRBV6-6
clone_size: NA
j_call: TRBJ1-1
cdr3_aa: CASSYQNTEAFF

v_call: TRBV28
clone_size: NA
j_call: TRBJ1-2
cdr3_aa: CASSSVRTGGSYGYTF

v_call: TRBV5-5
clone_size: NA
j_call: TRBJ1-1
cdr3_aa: CASSLRGTGYIGNTEAFF

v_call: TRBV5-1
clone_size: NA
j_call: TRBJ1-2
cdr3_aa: CASSLDVLGAYGYTF

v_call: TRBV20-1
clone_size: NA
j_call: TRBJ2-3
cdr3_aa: CSASGLADHSSTDTQYF

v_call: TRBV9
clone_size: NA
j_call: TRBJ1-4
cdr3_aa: CASSTGQGTTNEKLFF

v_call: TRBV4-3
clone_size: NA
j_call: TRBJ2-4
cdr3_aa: CASSQASGGENIQYF

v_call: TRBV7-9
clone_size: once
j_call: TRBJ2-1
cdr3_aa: CASSGLRGASYNEQFF

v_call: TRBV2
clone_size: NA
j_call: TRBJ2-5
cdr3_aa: CASSIGGGLSKETQYF